These 2 T cell receptor beta chains were all obtained from the same sample, sequenced in a study of cytomegalovirus exposure and HLA in healthy donors (dated by TCRdb to about 2017). Library preparation used the immunoSEQ multiplex PCR assay. TCRdb took this table from immuneACCESS and kept in-frame rearrangements with V and J called. Such tables lack part of the clones; where checked against another copy, unresolved V genes explain under half of the gap, and the rest is unexplained. The sample table records roughly 200,000 clones; roughly three quarters of these occur just once. Less than 1.5% of the sample is in the top ten clones. Sample: PBMCs. The receptors were gathered from a woman in her twenties or thirties in good health and CMV-seronegative.

The chain joins TRBV27 to TRBJ1-2; 8 bases line up with TRBD1. This CDR3 has 14 amino acids. V was pared by 5 bases and J by 7 bases, with 9 bases of the junction left unmatched. Germline lookup yields CDR1 MNHEY and CDR2 SMNVEV (reference sequence). The DNA for the CDR3 is TGTGCCAGCAGTCCAGGGACAGGTTTATTTGGCTACACCTTC. Its translation: CASSPGTGLFGYTF.

This chain joins TRBV4-1 and TRBJ2-2; D gene ambiguous. The V gene lost 1 base and the J gene lost 3 bases, with 3 bases spanning the gap. CDR3 length: 13 amino acids. Germline-derived CDR1 and CDR2 are MGHRA and YSYEKL. The CDR3 nucleotides are TGCGCCAGCAGCCAAGCTGACACCGGGGAGCTGTTTTTT. It codes for CASSQADTGELFF.